The next 26 T cell receptor beta chains were all read from a single sample in a study of human T cells and chemical hapten exposure. TCRdb passed the RACE reads through MiXCR, listing each CDR3 protein once. The sample includes more than 65,000 distinct CDR3 sequences, approximately 8% of them seen just once. Time point noted: patch test 1, 2 weeks after DPC sensitization. Treatment of the sample: therapeutic diphenylcyclopropenone sensitization with weekly scalp DPC. The specimen comprised whole blood, sampled in connection with sensitization to the hapten diphenylcyclopropenone (DPC). The receptors were gathered from a woman younger than 45 with alopecia areata. Some clones in this sample may be carry-over from other donors' samples.

The CDR3 DNA reads TGTGCCAGCAGCTTACAACTATCCTACGAGCAGTACTTC. Amino acids: CASSLQLSYEQYF. The rearrangement uses TRBV11-2 and TRBJ2-7, with D uncertain. Trimming removed 2 bases at V and 1 base at J, with 6 bases between. Per the germline V gene, CDR1 is SGHAT and CDR2 is FQNNGV. The CDR3 extends over 13 amino acids.

This clonotype was seen a handful of times. The chain joins TRBV7-3 to TRBJ1-2, with 8 bases fitting TRBD1. Germline V gene sequence: CDR1 SGHTA, CDR2 FQGTGA. Germline trimming cut 6 bases from V and 6 bases from J; bases unmatched to any gene: 6. This CDR3 region has 13 residues. The CDR3 here is CASSSGTGDGYTF. In nucleotides, the CDR3 is TGTGCCAGCAGTTCCGGGACAGGAGATGGCTACACCTTC.

This clonotype was counted ten times or more. This chain joins TRBV7-2 and TRBJ2-7; 9 nucleotides line up with TRBD1. V was clipped by 4 bases and J by 1 base; unmatched bases: 14. The CDR3 runs to 18 residues. The germline V gene has CDR1 SGHTA and CDR2 FQGNSA. CDR3 nucleotides: TGTGCCAGCAGCTACCGCTCCCCCGGACAGGGGTCTTCCTACGAGCAGTACTTC. It translates to CASSYRSPGQGSSYEQYF.

The J gene is TRBJ2-7, the V gene TRBV7-9, with TRBD1 as a possible D gene (6 bases). The CDR3 is made up of 15 amino acids. Per the germline V gene, CDR1 is SEHNR and CDR2 is FQNEAQ (reference sequence). With 1 base removed from V and 3 bases from J, the gap between germline ends came to 13 bases. Here the CDR3 reads CASSLGQAYSYEQYF. CDR3 in DNA: TGTGCCAGCAGCTTAGGACAGGCCTACAGCTACGAGCAGTACTTC.

The table lists this clonotype with a few counts. The rearrangement links TRBV7-8 to TRBJ2-1; possible D gene TRBD2, 6 bases. This CDR3 has 14 residues. Trimming left V 4 bases short and J 13 bases short, with 20 bases between. In germline, CDR1 is SGHVS, CDR2 FQNEAQ. The DNA of the CDR3 is TGTGCCAGCAGCTCTCACAGCGGGTTCAACAGACAGTTCTTC. Translating gives CASSSHSGFNRQFF.

At least ten counts were recorded for this clonotype. The chain carries TRBV13 and TRBJ1-1, with TRBD1 matching 9 bases. There are 14 residues in the CDR3. Trimming removed 4 bases from V and 4 bases from J; junction bases left unmatched: 4. Germline loops: CDR1 PRHDT, CDR2 FYEKMQ (reference sequence). This CDR3 is CASSSDRGVTEAFF. In nucleotides, the CDR3 is TGTGCCAGCAGCTCAGACAGGGGGGTCACTGAAGCTTTCTTT.

A few counts support this clonotype. This chain connects TRBV29-1 to TRBJ2-1; TRBD2 aligns across 11 bases. CDR1 is SQVTM, CDR2 ANQGSEA, per germline. V lost 4 bases, J lost 4 bases, and 6 bases stayed unmatched. The CDR3 length is 15 residues. The CDR3: CSVASSGGIYNEQFF. The CDR3 nucleotides read TGCAGCGTTGCATCTAGCGGGGGGATTTACAATGAGCAGTTCTTC.

This clonotype showed up many times. The rearrangement uses TRBV6-5 and TRBJ1-2, with D possibly matching TRBD1 (6 bases). Trimming stripped 4 bases from V and 2 bases from J, with 8 bases between. The CDR3 is made up of 13 amino acids. Germline V gene data show CDR1 as MNHEY and CDR2 as SVGAGI. This CDR3 reads CASSSTGNYGYTF. Here the CDR3 DNA reads TGTGCCAGCAGTTCTACAGGGAACTATGGCTACACCTTC.

V and J are TRBV12-3 or TRBV12-4 and TRBJ2-7; 8 bases match TRBD1. This CDR3 has 14 residues. The V segment lost 5 bases and the J segment 0 bases; nucleotides outside the gene matches: 3. CDR3 amino acids: CASSNRGISYEQYF. The DNA of the CDR3 is TGTGCCAGCAGTAACAGGGGGATCTCCTACGAGCAGTACTTC.

The CDR3 nucleotides read TGCAGTGCTAGAAAGCAGGGTGTAGCTGAAGCTTTCTTT. Protein: CSARKQGVAEAFF. The chain carries TRBV20-1 and TRBJ1-1, with D possibly being TRBD1 (5 bases). This CDR3 contains 13 residues. Germline V gene lookup returns CDR1 DFQATT and CDR2 SNEGSKA (reference sequence). V was shortened by 2 bases and J by 6 bases, with 13 bases between the two germline ends.

This clonotype was seen ten or more times. The chain has TRBV7-9 and TRBJ1-1; 7 bases map to TRBD1. The CDR3 length is 16 residues. Trimming took 4 bases from V and 2 from J; bases not matched to a gene: 10. Germline V gene lookup returns CDR1 SEHNR and CDR2 FQNEAQ (reference sequence). The CDR3 region is CASSSLPGQINTEAFF. For the CDR3, the DNA is TGTGCCAGCAGCTCTTTACCGGGACAGATAAACACTGAAGCTTTCTTT.

This clonotype was recorded many times. This CDR3 is CASSLAGAIKNSPLHF. The CDR3 nucleotides are TGTGCCAGCAGTTTAGCGGGGGCGATTAAGAATTCACCCCTCCACTTT. The J gene is TRBJ1-6, the V gene TRBV12-3 or TRBV12-4; TRBD1 is a possible D gene (6 bases). V was pared by 0 bases and J by 7 bases, with 13 bases between. CDR3 length: 16 amino acids.

The gene calls are TRBV7-9 and TRBJ1-2, with D possibly being TRBD1 (5 bases). CDR3 length: 14 amino acids. CDR1 and CDR2 (germline): SEHNR, FQNEAQ (reference sequence). V was cut by 1 base and J by 6 bases, with 12 bases left in between. Here the CDR3 reads CASSLELRGNGYTF. DNA for the CDR3: TGTGCCAGCAGCTTAGAATTACGGGGGAATGGCTACACCTTC.

This clonotype was counted ten times or more. The rearrangement uses TRBV12-3 or TRBV12-4 and TRBJ1-5; maybe TRBD1 (6 bases). The CDR3 loop spans 15 amino acids. V gave up 3 bases and J gave up 1 base, with 10 bases separating them. DNA for the CDR3: TGTGCCAGCAGTTTGTACAGGGACAGCAATCAGCCCCAGCATTTT. Protein product: CASSLYRDSNQPQHF.

In this sample, this clonotype turned up a few times. The J gene is TRBJ2-7, the V gene TRBV20-1, with D possibly TRBD2 on 6 matching bases. The germline V and J ends were trimmed by 7 bases and 2 bases, with 15 bases remaining between them. Germline-derived CDR1 and CDR2 are DFQATT and SNEGSKA (reference sequence). CDR3 length: 13 amino acids. The CDR3 DNA reads as TGCAGTGGGGAAAGGGAGGCCACCTACGAGCAGTACTTC. Its translation: CSGEREATYEQYF.

This clonotype was seen many times. V is TRBV20-1 and J is TRBJ1-1, with D perhaps TRBD1 (6 bases). The CDR3 extends over 13 amino acids. Germline values: CDR1 DFQATT, CDR2 SNEGSKA (reference sequence). The ends were cut back, 5 bases at V and 8 bases at J, with 18 bases in the middle. CDR3 nucleotide sequence: TGCAGTGCTCCCCAGCAGGGGAGGACGGAAGCTTTCTTT. The encoded protein is CSAPQQGRTEAFF.

The V call is TRBV27, the J call TRBJ2-3; weak D call: TRBD1 (5 bases). CDR1 MNHEY and CDR2 SMNVEV come from the germline V gene (reference sequence). The ends were cut back, 3 bases at V and 2 bases at J, with 9 bases in the middle. The CDR3 is 14 amino acids. The CDR3 here is CASSLGQITDTQYF. The CDR3 DNA sequence: TGTGCCAGCAGTTTGGGGCAGATCACAGATACGCAGTATTTT.

The sample holds a few counts of this clonotype. Germline is not matched at one junction end, which may reflect a read error. The genes are TRBV5-1 and TRBJ1-5; 7 bases match TRBD1. The CDR3 length is 15 residues. Looked up from germline, CDR1 is SGHRS and CDR2 is YFSETQ. CDR3 in DNA: TGCGCCAGCAGCTTGGGAGGAGGGGGCAATCAGCCCCAGAATTTT. It codes for CASSLGGGGNQPQNF.

This chain uses TRBV2 with TRBJ1-5; D is undetermined. From germline, CDR1 is SNHLY and CDR2 FYNNEI. V shed 4 bases and J shed 2 bases, with 9 bases lying between them. The CDR3 totals 14 residues. Written as DNA, the CDR3 is TGTGCCAGCAGTGCCCCCTGGGGCAATCAGCCCCAGCATTTT. As protein: CASSAPWGNQPQHF.

Comment on this clonotype: This may come from a read error, since a much larger clone is one base off. The gene calls are TRBV14 and TRBJ2-7, with D possibly TRBD2 on 6 matching bases. Germline-derived CDR1 and CDR2 are SGHDN and FVKESK. CDR3 size: 14 residues. With 4 bases removed from V and 9 bases from J, the gap between germline ends came to 19 bases. CDR3 DNA: TGTGCCAGCAGCCCCGGGACTGACACCTCGCGGCAGTACTTC. Protein sequence: CASSPGTDTSRQYF.

This clonotype has just a few counts. The CDR3 DNA sequence: TGTGCCAGCAATTCCTATAATGAAAAACTGTTTTTT. Encoded protein: CASNSYNEKLFF. This chain joins TRBV28 and TRBJ1-4; D unclear. Germline CDR1 reads MDHEN; CDR2 reads SYDVKM. With 7 bases removed from V and 4 bases from J, the gap between germline ends came to 7 bases. The CDR3 spans 12 residues.

This clonotype was detected only a few times. This chain joins TRBV30 and TRBJ1-1, with 7 bases matching TRBD1. The CDR3 sequence is 14 residues long. Unmatched junction bases numbered 5, after V lost 0 bases and J lost 4 bases. CDR1 and CDR2 (germline): GTSNPN, SVGIG (reference sequence). The CDR3 is CAWSVGTASTEAFF. The CDR3 DNA reads TGTGCCTGGAGTGTTGGGACAGCCTCCACTGAAGCTTTCTTT.

The chain combines TRBV7-9 with TRBJ1-3, with D hard to call. Germline loops: CDR1 SEHNR, CDR2 FQNEAQ (reference sequence). The CDR3 is made up of 18 amino acids. Between the trimmed V and J ends, which lost 4 bases and 0 bases, there was a span of 19 bases. The CDR3 protein is CASSSTYRSALSGNTIYF. The CDR3 DNA reads as TGTGCCAGCAGCTCCACATATCGATCTGCTCTCTCTGGAAACACCATATATTTT.

This clonotype was recorded at least ten times. V gene TRBV20-1 combines with J gene TRBJ1-3; D is possibly TRBD1 (6 bases). Per germline, CDR1 DFQATT and CDR2 SNEGSKA (reference sequence). The V and J ends lost 5 bases and 2 bases respectively, with 10 bases between them. CDR3 length: 13 residues. The CDR3 DNA reads as TGCAGTGCTTGGGGACAAGCTGGAAACACCATATATTTT. Translation: CSAWGQAGNTIYF.

This chain connects TRBV20-1 to TRBJ1-1; D uncertain. The germline V and J ends were trimmed by 4 bases and 1 base, with 4 bases remaining between them. CDR1 is DFQATT and CDR2 is SNEGSKA in the germline V gene (reference sequence). This CDR3 has 11 amino acids. The CDR3 region is CSAKKNTEAFF. The CDR3 bases are TGCAGTGCTAAGAAGAACACTGAAGCTTTCTTT.

In this sample, this clonotype turned up many times. The rearrangement uses TRBV4-1 and TRBJ2-3; maybe TRBD1 (5 bases). CDR1 is MGHRA and CDR2 is YSYEKL in the germline V gene. This CDR3 is 13 amino acids long. V was shortened by 2 bases and J by 7 bases, with 10 bases between the two germline ends. The CDR3 DNA reads as TGCGCCAGCAGCCAACCCCAGGGCAATACGCAGTATTTT. This encodes CASSQPQGNTQYF.